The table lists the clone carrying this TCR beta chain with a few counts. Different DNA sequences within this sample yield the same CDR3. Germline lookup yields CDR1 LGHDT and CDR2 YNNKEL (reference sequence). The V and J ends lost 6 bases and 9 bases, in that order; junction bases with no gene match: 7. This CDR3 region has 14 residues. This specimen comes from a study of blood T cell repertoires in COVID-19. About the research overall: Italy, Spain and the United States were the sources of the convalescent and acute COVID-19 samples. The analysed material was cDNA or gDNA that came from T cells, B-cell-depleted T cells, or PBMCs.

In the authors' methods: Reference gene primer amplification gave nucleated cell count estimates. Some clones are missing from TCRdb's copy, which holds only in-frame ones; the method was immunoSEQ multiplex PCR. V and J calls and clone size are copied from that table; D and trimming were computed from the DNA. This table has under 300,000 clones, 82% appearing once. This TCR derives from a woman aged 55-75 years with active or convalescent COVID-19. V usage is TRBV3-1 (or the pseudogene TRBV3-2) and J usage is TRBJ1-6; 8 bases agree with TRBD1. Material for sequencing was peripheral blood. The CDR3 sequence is CASRSGTGPSPLHF. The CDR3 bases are TGTGCCAGCAGATCCGGGACAGGTCCTTCACCCCTCCACTTT.